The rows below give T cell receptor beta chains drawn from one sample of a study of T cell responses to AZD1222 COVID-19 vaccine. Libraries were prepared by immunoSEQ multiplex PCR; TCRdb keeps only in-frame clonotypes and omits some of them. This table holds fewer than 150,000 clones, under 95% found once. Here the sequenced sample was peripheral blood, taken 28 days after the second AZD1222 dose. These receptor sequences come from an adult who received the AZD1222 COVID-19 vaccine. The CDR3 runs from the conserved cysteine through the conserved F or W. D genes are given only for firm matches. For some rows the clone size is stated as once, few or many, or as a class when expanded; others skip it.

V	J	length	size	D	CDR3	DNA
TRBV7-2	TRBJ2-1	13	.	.	CASSRGAYNEQFF	TGTGCCAGCAGTAGGGGGGCCTACAATGAGCAGTTCTTC
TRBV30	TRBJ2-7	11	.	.	CAWSVSYEQYF	TGTGCCTGGAGTGTAAGCTACGAGCAGTACTTC
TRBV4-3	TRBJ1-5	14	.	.	CASSQDSSNQPQHF	TGCGCCAGCAGCCAGGACAGTAGCAATCAGCCCCAGCATTTT
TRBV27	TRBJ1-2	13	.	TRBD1	CASSPTLDRAGTF	TGTGCCAGCAGTCCTACCCTGGACAGGGCTGGCACCTTC
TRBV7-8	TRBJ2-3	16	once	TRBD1	CASSLVGTGRADTQYF	TGTGCCAGCAGCTTAGTAGGGACAGGGCGGGCAGATACGCAGTATTTT
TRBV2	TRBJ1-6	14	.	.	CASLRDTSNSPLHF	TGTGCCAGCCTACGGGACACGTCGAATTCACCCCTCCACTTT
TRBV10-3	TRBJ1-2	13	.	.	CAISLESRRGYTF	TGTGCCATCAGTTTAGAGAGTAGACGTGGCTACACCTTC
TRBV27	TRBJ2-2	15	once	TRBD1	CASSLQGVNTGELFF	TGTGCCAGCAGTTTACAGGGGGTAAACACCGGGGAGCTGTTTTTT
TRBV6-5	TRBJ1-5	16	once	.	CASSYSMTGANQPQHF	TGTGCCAGCAGTTACTCGATGACAGGAGCTAATCAGCCCCAGCATTTT
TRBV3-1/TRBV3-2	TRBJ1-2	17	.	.	CASSQDRSPGLWGGYTF	TGTGCCAGCAGCCAAGATCGGTCCCCGGGGCTCTGGGGTGGCTACACCTTC
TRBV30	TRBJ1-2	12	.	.	CAWSRMSDGYTF	TGTGCCTGGAGTCGGATGTCGGATGGCTACACCTTC
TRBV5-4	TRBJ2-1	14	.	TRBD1	CASSWRDRISGEFF	TGTGCCAGCAGCTGGAGGGACAGGATCTCCGGGGAGTTCTTC
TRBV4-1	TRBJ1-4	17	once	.	CASSQDVGDETNEKLFF	TGCGCCAGCAGCCAAGATGTAGGGGACGAAACTAATGAAAAACTGTTTTTT
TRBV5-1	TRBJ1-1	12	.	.	CASSLLGTEAFF	TGCGCCAGCAGCTTGCTCGGTACTGAAGCTTTCTTT
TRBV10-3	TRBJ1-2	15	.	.	CAIRVGQETNYGYTF	TGTGCCATCAGAGTTGGGCAGGAGACTAACTATGGCTACACCTTC
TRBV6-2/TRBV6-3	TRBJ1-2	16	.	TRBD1	CASSPVGTGYNYGYTF	TGTGCCAGCAGCCCCGTCGGGACAGGGTATAATTATGGCTACACCTTC
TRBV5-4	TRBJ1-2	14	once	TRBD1	CASSIQGLIGGYTF	TGTGCCAGCAGCATACAGGGGCTTATTGGCGGCTACACCTTC
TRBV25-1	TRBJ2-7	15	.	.	CASSALESANYEQYF	TGTGCCAGCAGTGCCTTAGAGTCTGCTAACTACGAGCAGTACTTC
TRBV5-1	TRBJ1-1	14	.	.	CASSLATRHTEAFF	TGCGCCAGCAGCTTGGCCACTAGACACACTGAAGCTTTCTTT
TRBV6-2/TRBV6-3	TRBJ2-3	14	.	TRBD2	CASSPGGQEDTQYF	TGTGCCAGCAGCCCGGGAGGGCAGGAAGATACGCAGTATTTT
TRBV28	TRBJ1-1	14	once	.	CASSLTTAYTEAFF	TGTGCCAGCAGCCTTACTACAGCGTACACTGAAGCTTTCTTT
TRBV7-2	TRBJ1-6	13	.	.	CASRPGNNSPLHF	TGTGCCAGCAGGCCTGGGAACAATTCACCCCTCCACTTT
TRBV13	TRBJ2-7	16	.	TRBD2	CASSPLRTSVLEEQYF	TGTGCCAGCAGTCCCCTTCGAACTAGCGTACTAGAAGAGCAGTACTTC